Sequencing of this TCR beta chain was carried out in a study of T cell responses to AZD1222 COVID-19 vaccine. Overall study findings and caveats: Two AZD1222 doses significantly raised spike-specific TCR breadth and depth over controls. No day 14 peak samples; only post-peak repertoires were characterized. Donors were mostly white British, more females; clonal diversity possibly underestimated.

This CDR3 comprises 14 residues. Germline CDR1 and CDR2: LGHDT and YNNKEL (reference sequence). V was cut by 0 bases and J by 6 bases, with 8 bases left in between. Note on this clone: Its antigen is not known.

Sequencing used immunoSEQ multiplex PCR; TCRdb keeps in-frame clones, though not all of them. The profile shows 250,000 to 300,000 clones, approximately 94% of them singletons. The source of this sequence is an adult who received the AZD1222 COVID-19 vaccine. The V call is TRBV3-1 (or the pseudogene TRBV3-2), the J call TRBJ2-2, with D possibly TRBD2 on 5 matching bases. Sequenced material: peripheral blood, taken 28 days after the second AZD1222 dose. The CDR3 coding sequence is TGTGCCAGCAGCCAAGATCGGGGTTCCGGGGAGCTGTTTTTT. Its translation is CASSQDRGSGELFF.